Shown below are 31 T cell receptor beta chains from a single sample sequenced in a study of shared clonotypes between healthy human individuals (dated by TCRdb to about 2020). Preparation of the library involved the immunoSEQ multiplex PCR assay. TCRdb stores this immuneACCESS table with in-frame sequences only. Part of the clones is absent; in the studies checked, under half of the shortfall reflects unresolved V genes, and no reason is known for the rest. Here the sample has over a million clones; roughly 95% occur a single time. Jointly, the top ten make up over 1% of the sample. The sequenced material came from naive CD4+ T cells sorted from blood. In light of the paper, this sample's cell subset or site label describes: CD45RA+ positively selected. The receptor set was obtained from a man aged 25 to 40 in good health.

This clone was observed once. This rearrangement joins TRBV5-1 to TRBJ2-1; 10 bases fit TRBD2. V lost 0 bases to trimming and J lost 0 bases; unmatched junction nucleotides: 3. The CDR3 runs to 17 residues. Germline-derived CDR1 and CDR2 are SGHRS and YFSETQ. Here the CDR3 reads CASSLGTSGYSYNEQFF. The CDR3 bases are TGCGCCAGCAGCTTGGGGACTAGCGGCTACTCCTACAATGAGCAGTTCTTC.

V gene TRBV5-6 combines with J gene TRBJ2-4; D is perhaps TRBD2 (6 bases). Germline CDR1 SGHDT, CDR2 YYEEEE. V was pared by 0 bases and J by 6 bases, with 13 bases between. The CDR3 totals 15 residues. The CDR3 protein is CASSLETWGLNIQYF. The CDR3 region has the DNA TGTGCCAGCAGCTTGGAGACGTGGGGACTAAACATTCAGTACTTC.

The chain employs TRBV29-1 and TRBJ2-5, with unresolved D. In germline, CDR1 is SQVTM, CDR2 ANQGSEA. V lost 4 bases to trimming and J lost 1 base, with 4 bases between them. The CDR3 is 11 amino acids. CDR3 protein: CSVGGQETQYF. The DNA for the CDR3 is TGCAGCGTTGGTGGCCAAGAGACCCAGTACTTC.

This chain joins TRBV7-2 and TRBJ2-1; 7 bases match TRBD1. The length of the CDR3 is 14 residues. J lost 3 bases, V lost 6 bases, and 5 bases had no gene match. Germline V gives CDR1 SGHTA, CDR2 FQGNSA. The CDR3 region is CASRPGQIYNEQFF. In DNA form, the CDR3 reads TGTGCCAGCAGACCGGGACAGATCTACAATGAGCAGTTCTTC.

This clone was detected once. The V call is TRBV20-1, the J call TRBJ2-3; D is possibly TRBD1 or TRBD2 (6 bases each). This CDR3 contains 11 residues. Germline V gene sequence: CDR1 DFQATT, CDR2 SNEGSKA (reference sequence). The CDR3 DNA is TGCAGGTCGGGGGCGAGGGATACGCAGTATTTT. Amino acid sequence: CRSGARDTQYF.

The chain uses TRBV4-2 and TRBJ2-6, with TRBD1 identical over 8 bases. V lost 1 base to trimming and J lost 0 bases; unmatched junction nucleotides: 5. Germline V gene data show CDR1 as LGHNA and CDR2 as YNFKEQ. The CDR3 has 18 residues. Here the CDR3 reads CASSQAGTGTSGANVLTF. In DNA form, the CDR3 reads TGTGCCAGCAGCCAAGCTGGGACAGGAACCTCTGGGGCCAACGTCCTGACTTTC.

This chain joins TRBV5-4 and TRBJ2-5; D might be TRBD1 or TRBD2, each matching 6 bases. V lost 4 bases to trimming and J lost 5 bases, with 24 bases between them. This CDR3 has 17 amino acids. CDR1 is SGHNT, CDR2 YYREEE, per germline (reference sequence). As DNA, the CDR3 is TGTGCCAGCAGCGGGACAAAGCGGCCCCTCAGCGGGGAGACCCAGTACTTC. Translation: CASSGTKRPLSGETQYF.

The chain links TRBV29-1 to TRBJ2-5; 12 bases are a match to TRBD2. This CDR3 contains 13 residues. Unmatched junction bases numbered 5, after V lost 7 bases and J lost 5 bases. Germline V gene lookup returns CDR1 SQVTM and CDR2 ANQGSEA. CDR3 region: CSAWTSGIETQYF. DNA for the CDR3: TGCAGCGCCTGGACTAGCGGGATTGAGACCCAGTACTTC.

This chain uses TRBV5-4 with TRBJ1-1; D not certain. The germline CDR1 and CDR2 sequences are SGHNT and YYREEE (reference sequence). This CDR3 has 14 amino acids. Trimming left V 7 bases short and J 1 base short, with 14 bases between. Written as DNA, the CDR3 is TGTGCCAGCTCACGACCAGGCCCGAACACTGAAGCTTTCTTT. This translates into CASSRPGPNTEAFF.

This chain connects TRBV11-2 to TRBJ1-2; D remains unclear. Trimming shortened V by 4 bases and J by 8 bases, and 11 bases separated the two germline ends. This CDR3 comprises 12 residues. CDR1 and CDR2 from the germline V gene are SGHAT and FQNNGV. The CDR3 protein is CASSYGLFGYTF. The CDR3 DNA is TGTGCCAGCAGCTATGGGCTTTTCGGCTACACCTTC.

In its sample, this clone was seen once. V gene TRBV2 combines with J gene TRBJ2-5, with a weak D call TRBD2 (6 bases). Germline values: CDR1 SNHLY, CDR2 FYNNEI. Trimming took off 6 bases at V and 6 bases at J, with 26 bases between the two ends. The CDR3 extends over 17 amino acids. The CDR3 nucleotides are TGTGCCAGCAGCCGCATCGGAGGGAAGAAGGAGGGGAAGACCCAGTACTTC. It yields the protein CASSRIGGKKEGKTQYF.

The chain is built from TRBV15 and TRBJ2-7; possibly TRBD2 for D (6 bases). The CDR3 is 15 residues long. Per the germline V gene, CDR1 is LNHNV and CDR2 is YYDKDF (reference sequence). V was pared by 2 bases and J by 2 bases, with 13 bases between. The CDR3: CATSRFAEGTYEQYF. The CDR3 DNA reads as TGTGCCACCAGCAGATTCGCGGAGGGGACCTACGAGCAGTACTTC.

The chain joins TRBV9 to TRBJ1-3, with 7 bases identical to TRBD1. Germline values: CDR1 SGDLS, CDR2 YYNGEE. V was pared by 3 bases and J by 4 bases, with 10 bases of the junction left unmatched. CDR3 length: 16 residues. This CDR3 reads CASSAPGGLRGNTIYF. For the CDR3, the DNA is TGTGCCAGCAGCGCACCAGGGGGACTCAGGGGAAACACCATATATTTT. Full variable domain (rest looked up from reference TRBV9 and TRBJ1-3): DSGVTQTPKHLITATGQRVTLRCSPRSGDLSVYWYQQSLDQGLQFLIQYYNGEERAKGNILERFSAQQFPDLHSELNLSSLELGDSALYFCASSAPGGLRGNTIYFGEGSWLTVV.

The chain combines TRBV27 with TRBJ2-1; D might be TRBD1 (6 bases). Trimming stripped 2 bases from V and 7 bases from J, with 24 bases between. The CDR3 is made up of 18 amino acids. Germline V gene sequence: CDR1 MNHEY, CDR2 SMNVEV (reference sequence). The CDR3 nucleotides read TGTGCCAGCAGTTTAGGAGAGAGCAGGGGAAGAGGAAGAAATGAGCAGTTCTTC. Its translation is CASSLGESRGRGRNEQFF.

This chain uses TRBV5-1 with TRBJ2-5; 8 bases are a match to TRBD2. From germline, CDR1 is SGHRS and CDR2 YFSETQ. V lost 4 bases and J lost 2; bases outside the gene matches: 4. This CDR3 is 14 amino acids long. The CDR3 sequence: CASSGGGLQETQYF. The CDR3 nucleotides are TGCGCCAGCAGCGGCGGGGGGCTTCAAGAGACCCAGTACTTC.

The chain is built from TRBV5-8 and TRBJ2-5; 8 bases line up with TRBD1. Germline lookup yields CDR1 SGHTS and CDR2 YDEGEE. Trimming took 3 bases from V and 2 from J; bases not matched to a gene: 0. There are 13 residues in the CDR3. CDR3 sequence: CASSWTGQETQYF. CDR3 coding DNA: TGTGCCAGCAGCTGGACAGGGCAAGAGACCCAGTACTTC.

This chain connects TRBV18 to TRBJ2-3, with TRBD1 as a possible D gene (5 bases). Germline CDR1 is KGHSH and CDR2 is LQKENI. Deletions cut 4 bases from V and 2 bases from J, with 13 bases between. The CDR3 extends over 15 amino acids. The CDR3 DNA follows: TGTGCCAGCTCACTCCGTCAGGGCTACACAGATACGCAGTATTTT. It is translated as CASSLRQGYTDTQYF.

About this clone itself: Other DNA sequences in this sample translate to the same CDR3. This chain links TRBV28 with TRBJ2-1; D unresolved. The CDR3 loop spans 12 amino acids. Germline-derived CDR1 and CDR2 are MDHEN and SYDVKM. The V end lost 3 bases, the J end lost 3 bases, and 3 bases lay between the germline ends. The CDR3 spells CASSLLYNEQFF. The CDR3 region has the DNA TGTGCCAGCAGTTTGCTCTACAATGAGCAGTTCTTC.

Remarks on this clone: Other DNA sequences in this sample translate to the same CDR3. The CDR3 here is CASSQASGSSYNEQFF. In nucleotides, the CDR3 is TGCGCCAGCAGCCAAGCGTCCGGGAGCTCCTACAATGAGCAGTTCTTC. J is TRBJ2-1 and V is TRBV4-1, with a possible D match to TRBD2 (6 bases). CDR1 and CDR2 from the germline V gene are MGHRA and YSYEKL. Trimming left V 1 base short and J 0 bases short, with 10 bases between. This CDR3 contains 16 residues.

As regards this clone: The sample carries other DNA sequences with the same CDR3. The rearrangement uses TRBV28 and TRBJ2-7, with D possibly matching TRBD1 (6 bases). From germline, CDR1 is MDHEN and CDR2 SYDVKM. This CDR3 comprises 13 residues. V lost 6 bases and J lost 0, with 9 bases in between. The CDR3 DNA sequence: TGTGCCAGCAGACTACAGGGCTCCTACGAGCAGTACTTC. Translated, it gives CASRLQGSYEQYF.

In nucleotides, the CDR3 is TGTGCCAGCAGGTGGACCCCCGGCAGCACAGATACGCAGTATTTT. It yields the protein CASRWTPGSTDTQYF. The chain has TRBV6-1 and TRBJ2-3; D gene ambiguous. V lost 6 bases and J 0 bases, leaving 13 bases between the germline ends. The CDR3 contains 15 residues. Germline loops: CDR1 MNHNS, CDR2 SASEGT.

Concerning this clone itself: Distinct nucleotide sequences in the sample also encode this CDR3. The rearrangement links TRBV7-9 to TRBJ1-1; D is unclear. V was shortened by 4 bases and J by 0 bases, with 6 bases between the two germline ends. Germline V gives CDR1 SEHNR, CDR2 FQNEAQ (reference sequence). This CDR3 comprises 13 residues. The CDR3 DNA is TGTGCCAGCAGCTCTCAGGTGAACACTGAAGCTTTCTTT. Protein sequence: CASSSQVNTEAFF.

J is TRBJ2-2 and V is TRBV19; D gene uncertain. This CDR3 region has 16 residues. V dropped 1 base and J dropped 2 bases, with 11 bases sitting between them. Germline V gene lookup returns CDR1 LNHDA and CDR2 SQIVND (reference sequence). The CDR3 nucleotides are TGTGCCAGTAGTATAGCCAACCAAGGCAACACCGGGGAGCTGTTTTTT. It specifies CASSIANQGNTGELFF.

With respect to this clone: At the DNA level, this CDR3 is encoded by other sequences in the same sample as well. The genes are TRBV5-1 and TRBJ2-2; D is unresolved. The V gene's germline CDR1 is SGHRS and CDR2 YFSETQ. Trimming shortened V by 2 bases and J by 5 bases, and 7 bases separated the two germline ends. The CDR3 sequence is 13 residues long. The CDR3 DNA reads TGCGCCAGCAGCTTTTCAGAAACCGGGGAGCTGTTTTTT. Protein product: CASSFSETGELFF. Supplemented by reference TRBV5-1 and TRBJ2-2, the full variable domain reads KAGVTQTPRYLIKTRGQQVTLSCSPISGHRSVSWYQQTPGQGLQFLFEYFSETQRNKGNFPGRFSGRQFSNSRSEMNVSTLELGDSALYLCASSFSETGELFFGEGSRLTVL.

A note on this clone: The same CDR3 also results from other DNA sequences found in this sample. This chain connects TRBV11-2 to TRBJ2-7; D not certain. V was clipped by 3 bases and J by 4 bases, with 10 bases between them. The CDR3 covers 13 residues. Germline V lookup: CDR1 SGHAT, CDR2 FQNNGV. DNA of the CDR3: TGTGCCAGCAGCTTGCCCGGACCATACGAGCAGTACTTC. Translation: CASSLPGPYEQYF.

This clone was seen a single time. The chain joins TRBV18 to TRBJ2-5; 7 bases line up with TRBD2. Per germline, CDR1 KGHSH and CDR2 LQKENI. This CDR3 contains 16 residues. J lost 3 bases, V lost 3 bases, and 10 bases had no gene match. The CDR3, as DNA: TGTGCCAGCTCACCCGACCTAGCGGCGGGGAAAGAGACCCAGTACTTC. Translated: CASSPDLAAGKETQYF.

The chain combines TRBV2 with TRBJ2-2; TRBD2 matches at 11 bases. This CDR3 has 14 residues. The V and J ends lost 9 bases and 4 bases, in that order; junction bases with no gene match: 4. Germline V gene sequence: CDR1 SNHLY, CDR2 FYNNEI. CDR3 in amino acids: CASSGRAFTGELFF. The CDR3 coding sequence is TGTGCCAGTAGCGGGAGGGCCTTCACCGGGGAGCTGTTTTTT.

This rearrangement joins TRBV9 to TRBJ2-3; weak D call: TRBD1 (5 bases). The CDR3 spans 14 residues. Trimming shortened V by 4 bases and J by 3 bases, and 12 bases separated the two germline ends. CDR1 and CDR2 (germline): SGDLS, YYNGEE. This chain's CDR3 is CASSPTTVTDTQYF. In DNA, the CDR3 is TGTGCCAGCAGCCCAACGACAGTAACAGATACGCAGTATTTT.

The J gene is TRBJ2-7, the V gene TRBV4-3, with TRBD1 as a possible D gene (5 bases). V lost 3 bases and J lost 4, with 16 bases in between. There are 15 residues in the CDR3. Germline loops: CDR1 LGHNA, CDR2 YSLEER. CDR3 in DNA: TGCGCCAGCAGCCAGGAGCTCCTAGGGGATTACGAGCAGTACTTC. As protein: CASSQELLGDYEQYF.

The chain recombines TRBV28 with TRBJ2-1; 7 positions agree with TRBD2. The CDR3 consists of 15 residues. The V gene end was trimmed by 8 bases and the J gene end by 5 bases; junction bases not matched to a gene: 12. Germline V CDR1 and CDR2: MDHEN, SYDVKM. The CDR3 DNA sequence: TGTGCCAGCGGGGGACGGGGAGGGTATAACAATGAGCAGTTCTTC. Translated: CASGGRGGYNNEQFF. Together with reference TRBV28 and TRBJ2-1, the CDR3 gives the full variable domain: DVKVTQSSRYLVKRTGEKVFLECVQDMDHENMFWYRQDPGLGLRLIYFSYDVKMKEKGDIPEGYSVSREKKERFSLILESASTNQTSMYLCASGGRGGYNNEQFFGPGTRLTVL.

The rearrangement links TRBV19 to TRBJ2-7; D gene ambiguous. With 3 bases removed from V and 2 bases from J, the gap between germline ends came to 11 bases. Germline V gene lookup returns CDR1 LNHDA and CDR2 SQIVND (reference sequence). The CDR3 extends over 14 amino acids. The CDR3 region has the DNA TGTGCCAGTAGTATCGGGCAGCCAGCCTACGAGCAGTACTTC. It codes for CASSIGQPAYEQYF.